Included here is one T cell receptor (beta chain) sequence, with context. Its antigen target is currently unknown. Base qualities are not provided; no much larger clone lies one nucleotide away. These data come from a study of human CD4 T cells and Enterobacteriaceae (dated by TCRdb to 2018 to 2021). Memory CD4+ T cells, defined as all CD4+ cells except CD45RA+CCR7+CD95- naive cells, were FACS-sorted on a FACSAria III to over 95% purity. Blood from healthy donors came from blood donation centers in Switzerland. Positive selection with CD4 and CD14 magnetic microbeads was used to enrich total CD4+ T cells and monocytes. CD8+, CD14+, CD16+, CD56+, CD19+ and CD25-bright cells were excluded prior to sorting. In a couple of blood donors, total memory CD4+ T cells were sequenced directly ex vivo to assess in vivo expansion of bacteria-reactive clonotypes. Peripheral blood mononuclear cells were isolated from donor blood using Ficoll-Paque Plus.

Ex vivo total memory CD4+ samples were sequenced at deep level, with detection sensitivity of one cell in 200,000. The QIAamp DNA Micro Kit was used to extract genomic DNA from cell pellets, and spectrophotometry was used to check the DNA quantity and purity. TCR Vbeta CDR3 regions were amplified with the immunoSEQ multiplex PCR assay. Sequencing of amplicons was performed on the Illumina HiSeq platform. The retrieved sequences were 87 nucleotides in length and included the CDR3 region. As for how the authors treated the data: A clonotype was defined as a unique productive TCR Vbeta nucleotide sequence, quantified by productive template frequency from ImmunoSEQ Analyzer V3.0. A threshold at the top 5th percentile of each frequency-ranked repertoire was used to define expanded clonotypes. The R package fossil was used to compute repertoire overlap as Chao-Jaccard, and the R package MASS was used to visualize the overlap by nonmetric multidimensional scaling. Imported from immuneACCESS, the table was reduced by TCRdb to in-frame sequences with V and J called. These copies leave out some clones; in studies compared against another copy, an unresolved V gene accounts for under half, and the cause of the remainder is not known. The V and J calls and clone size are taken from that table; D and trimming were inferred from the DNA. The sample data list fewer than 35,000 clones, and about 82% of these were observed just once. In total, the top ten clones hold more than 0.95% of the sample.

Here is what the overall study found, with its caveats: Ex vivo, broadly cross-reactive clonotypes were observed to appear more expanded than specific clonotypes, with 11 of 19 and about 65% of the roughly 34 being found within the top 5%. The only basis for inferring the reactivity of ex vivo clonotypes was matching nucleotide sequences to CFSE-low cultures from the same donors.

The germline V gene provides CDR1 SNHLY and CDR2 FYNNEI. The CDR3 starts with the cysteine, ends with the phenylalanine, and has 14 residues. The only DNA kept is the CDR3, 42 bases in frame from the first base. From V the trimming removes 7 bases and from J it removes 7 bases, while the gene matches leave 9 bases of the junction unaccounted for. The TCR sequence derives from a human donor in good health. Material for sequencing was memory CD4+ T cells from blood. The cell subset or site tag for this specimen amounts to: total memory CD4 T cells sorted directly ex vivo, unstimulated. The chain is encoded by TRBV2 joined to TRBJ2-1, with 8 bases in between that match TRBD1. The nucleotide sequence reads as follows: TGTGCCAGCATGGGACAGGAGAGTCAAAATGAGCAGTTCTTC. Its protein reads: CASMGQESQNEQFF.